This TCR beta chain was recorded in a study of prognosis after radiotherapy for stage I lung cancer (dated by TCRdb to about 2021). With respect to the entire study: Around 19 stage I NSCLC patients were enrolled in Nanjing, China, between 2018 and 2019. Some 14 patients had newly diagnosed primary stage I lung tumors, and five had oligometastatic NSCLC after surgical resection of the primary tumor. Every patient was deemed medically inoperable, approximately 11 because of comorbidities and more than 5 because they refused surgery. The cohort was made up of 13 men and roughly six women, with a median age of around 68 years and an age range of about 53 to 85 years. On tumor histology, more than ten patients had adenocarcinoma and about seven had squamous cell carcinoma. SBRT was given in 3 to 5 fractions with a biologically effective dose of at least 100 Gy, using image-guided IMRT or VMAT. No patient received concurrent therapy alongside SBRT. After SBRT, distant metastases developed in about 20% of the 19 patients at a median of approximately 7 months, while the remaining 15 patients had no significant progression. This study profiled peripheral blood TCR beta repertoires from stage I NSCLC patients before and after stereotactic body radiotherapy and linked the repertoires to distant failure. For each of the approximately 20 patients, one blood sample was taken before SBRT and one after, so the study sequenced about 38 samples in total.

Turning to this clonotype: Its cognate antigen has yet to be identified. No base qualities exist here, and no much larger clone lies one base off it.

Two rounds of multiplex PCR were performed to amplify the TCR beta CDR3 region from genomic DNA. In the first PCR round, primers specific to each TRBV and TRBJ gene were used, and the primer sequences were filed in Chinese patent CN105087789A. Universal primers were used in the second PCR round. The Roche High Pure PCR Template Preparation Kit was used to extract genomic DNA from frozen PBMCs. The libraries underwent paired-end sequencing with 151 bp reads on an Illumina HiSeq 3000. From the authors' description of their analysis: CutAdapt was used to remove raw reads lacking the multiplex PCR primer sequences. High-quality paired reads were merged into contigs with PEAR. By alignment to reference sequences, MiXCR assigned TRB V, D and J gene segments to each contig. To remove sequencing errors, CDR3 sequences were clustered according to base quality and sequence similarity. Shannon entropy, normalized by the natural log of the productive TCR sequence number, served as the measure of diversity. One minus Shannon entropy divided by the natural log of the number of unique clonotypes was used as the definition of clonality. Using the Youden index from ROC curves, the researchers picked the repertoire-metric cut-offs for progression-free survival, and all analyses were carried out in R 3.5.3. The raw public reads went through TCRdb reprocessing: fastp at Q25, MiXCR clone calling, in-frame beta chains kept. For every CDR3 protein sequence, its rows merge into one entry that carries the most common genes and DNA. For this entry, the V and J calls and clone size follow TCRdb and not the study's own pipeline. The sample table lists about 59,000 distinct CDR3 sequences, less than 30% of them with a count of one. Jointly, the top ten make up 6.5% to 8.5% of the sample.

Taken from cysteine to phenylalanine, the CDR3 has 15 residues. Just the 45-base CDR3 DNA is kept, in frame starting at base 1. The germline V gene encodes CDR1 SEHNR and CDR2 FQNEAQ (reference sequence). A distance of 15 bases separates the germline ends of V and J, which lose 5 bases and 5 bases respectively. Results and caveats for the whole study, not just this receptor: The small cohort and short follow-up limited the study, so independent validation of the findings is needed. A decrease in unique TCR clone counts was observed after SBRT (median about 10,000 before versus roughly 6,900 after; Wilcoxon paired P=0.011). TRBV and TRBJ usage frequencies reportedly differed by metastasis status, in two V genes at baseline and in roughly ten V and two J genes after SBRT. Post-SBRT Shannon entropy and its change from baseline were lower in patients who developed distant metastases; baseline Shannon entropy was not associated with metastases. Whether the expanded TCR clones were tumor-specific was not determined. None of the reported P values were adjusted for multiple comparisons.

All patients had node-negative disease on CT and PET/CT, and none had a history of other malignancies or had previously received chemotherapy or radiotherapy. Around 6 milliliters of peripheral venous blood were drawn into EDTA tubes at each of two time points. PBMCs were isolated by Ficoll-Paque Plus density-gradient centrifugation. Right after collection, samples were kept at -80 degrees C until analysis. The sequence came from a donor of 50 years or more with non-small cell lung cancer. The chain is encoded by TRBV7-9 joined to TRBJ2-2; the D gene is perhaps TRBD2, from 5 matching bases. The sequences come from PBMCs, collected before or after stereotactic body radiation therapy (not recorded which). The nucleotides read TGTGCCAGCAGCCAGGCTAGCTTTGTAACCGGGGAGCTGTTTTTT. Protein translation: CASSQASFVTGELFF.